Only one count was recorded for the clone carrying this T cell receptor beta chain. Its antigen is not known. The CDR3 runs to 14 residues. CDR1 and CDR2 (germline): WNHNN, SYGVQD (reference sequence). V was cut by 0 bases and J by 8 bases, with 11 bases left in between. The sample originates from a study of shared clonotypes between healthy human individuals. The study, taken as a whole, reports: How much donors shared clonotypes was expected to be affected by sequencing depth.

The repertoire was sequenced with immunoSEQ multiplex PCR; TCRdb's copy has only in-frame clones and lacks some. The repertoire consists of 200,000 to 250,000 clones, with 50% to 75% occurring once and the leading ten covering 11%. The sequenced sample consisted of memory CD4+ T cells sorted from blood. As to subset: CD45RA-negative fraction. The genes are TRBV10-1 and TRBJ2-1; D is perhaps TRBD1 (6 bases). The TCR sequence derives from a man aged 25-45 years in good health. The CDR3 region has the DNA TGCGCCAGCAGTGAGTCCCAGGGGCAGGATGAGCAGTTCTTC. Encoded protein: CASSESQGQDEQFF.